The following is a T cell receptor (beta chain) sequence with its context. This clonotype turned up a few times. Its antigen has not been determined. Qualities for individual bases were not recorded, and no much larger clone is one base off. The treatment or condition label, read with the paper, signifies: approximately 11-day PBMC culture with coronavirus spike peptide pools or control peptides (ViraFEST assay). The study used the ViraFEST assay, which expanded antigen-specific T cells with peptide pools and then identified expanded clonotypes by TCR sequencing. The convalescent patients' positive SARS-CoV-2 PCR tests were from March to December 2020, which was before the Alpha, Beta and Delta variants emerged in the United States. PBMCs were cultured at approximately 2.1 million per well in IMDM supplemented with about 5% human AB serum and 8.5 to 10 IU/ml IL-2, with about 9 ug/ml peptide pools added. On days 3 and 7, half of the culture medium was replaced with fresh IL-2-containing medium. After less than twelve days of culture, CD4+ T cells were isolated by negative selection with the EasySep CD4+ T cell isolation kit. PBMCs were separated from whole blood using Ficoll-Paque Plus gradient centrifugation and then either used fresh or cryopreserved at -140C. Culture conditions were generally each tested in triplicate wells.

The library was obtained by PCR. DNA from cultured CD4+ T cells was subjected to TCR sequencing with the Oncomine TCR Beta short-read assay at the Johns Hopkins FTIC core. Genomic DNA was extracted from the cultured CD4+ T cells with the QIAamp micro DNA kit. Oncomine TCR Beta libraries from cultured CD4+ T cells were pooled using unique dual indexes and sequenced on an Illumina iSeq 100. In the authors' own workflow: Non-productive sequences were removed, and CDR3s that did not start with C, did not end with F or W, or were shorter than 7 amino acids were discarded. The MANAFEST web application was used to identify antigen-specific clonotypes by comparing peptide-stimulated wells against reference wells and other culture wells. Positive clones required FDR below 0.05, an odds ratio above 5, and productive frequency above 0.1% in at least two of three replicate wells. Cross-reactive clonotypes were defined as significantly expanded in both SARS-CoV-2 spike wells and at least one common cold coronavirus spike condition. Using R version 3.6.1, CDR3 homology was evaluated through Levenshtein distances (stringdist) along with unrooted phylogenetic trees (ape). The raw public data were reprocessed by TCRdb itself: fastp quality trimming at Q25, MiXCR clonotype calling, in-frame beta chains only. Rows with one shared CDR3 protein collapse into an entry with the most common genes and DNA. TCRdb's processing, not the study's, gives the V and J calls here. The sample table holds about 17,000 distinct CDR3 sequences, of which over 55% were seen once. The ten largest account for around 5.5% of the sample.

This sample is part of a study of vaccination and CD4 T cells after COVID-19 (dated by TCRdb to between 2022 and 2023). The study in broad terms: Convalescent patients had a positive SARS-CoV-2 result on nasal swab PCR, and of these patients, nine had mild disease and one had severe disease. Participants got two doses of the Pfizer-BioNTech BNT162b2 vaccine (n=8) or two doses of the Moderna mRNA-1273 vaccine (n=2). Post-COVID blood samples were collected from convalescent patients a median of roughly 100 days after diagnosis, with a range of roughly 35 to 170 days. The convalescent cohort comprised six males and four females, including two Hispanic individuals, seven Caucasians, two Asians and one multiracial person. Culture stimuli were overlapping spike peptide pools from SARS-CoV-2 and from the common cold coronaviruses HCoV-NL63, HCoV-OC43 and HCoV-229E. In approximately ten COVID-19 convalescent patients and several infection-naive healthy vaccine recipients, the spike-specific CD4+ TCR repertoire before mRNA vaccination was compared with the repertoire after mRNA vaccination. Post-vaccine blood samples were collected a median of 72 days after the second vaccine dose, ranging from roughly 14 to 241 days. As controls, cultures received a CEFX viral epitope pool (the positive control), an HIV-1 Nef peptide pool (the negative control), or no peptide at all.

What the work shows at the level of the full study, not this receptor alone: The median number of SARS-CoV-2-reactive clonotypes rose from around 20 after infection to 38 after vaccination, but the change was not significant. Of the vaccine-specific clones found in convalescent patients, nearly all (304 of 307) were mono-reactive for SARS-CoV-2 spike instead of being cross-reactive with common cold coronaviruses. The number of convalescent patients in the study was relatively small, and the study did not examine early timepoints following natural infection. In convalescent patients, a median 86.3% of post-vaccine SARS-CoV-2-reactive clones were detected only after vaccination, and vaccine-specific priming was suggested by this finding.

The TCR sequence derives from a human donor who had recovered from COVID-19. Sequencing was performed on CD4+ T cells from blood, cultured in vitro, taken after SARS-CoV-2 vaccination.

The CDR3 is CSWRVGYGYTF. The bases are TGCAGTTGGAGGGTGGGCTATGGCTACACCTTC. Here the chain combines TRBV20-1 and TRBJ1-2, with the identity of the D gene unclear. The CDR3 spans 11 residues, from the cysteine through the phenylalanine. Only the CDR3 DNA is retained, 33 bases long and in frame from the first base. The V and J ends are trimmed by 8 bases and 4 bases, leaving 11 bases between them. In the germline V gene (reference sequence), CDR1 corresponds to DFQATT and CDR2 to SNEGSKA.